This TCR beta chain was captured by sequencing in a study of T-cell reconstitution after alpha-beta-depleted transplantation in children (dated by TCRdb to 2015 to 2016). As for the study more broadly: Using TCR repertoire profiling, the study quantitatively followed how T-cell immune reconstitution unfolded in children after TCRalphabeta/CD19-depleted allogeneic hematopoietic cell transplantation. The investigation overall reported the following: The apparently early recovery of alphabetaT-cell counts about two months after transplant reportedly depended on only several hundred rapidly expanded clones that came from non-depleted graft cells. In some patients, high TCRbeta diversity at day 60 was attributed to recipient T cells and intrathymic progenitors that had survived conditioning. The frequencies of hyperexpanded clones fell over the following months, and after one year, T-cell counts and TCRbeta diversity were mostly attributed to newly produced T cells.

The sample's treatment or condition label is to be understood as: allogeneic hematopoietic cell transplantation with graft depleted of TCRalphabeta T cells and CD19 B cells. Transplant recipients were children who received TCRalphabeta/CD19-depleted allogeneic hematopoietic cell grafts. The library was generated by PCR. TCRdb records Illumina HiSeq 2500 as the sequencer. TCR library preparation used molecular barcoding, with unique molecular identifiers applied to normalize quantification of the TCRbeta repertoire. TCRdb cleaned the public reads at Q25 with fastp, built clones with MiXCR and kept in-frame beta chains. CDR3 protein duplicates are merged, each entry listing the most common genes and DNA. This sample gives 670,000 or so distinct CDR3 sequences in total; about 12% of them show up just once. The leading ten clones occupy around 0.79% of the sample. The germline V gene (reference sequence) yields LNHDA for CDR1 and SQIVND for CDR2. The CDR3 sequence holds 13 residues, the cysteine and phenylalanine included. Only the CDR3 DNA stays, 39 bases, in frame from base 1. Between the V and J ends, shortened by 6 bases and 1 base respectively, the junction contains 7 bases.

This clonotype was counted only a few times. Its antigen has not been determined. No much larger clonotype is one base removed from it; base qualities were not supplied. The TCR sequence derives from a girl aged 2-10 years with congenital amegakaryocytic thrombocytopenia, due to receive a stem cell transplant. Recombination connected TRBV19 to TRBJ2-1; the D gene cannot be named for sure. The specimen was PBMCs, collected before TCRalphabeta/CD19-depleted stem cell transplant. The CDR3 is CASSGVSYNEQFF. Here is the DNA: TGTGCCAGTAGCGGAGTGTCCTACAATGAGCAGTTCTTC.